Listed here are 16 T cell receptor beta chains from one sample, sequenced in a study of cytomegalovirus exposure and HLA in healthy donors. PCR employed 60 Vbeta and 13 Jbeta primers. Profiling relied on immunoSEQ multiplex PCR, and the TCRdb table lists in-frame clones only, not all of them. Altogether under 200,000 clones are present, around 80% being singletons, with the ten largest covering around 0.74%. Sequencing input: PBMCs. Every receptor here comes from a woman between 40 and 50 years old in good health and CMV-seronegative.

This chain uses TRBV7-9 with TRBJ1-5; a possible D gene is TRBD1 (6 bases). Between the trimmed V and J ends, which lost 3 bases and 5 bases, there was a span of 8 bases. The germline V gene encodes CDR1 SEHNR and CDR2 FQNEAQ (reference sequence). CDR3 size: 13 residues. The chain's CDR3 is CASSFNRDQPQHF. CDR3 DNA: TGTGCCAGCAGCTTCAACAGGGATCAGCCCCAGCATTTT. The complete variable domain, with remaining parts taken from reference TRBV7-9 and TRBJ1-5, reads DTGVSQNPRHKITKRGQNVTFRCDPISEHNRLYWYRQTLGQGPEFLTYFQNEAQLEKSRLLSDRFSAERPKGSFSTLEIQRTEQGDSAMYLCASSFNRDQPQHFGDGTRLSIL.

The V and J genes are TRBV5-1 and TRBJ1-2; 9 bases are a match to TRBD1. There are 16 residues in the CDR3. The junction had 13 bases not matched to a gene; V was cut back by 2 bases and J by 8 bases. CDR1 and CDR2 from the germline V gene are SGHRS and YFSETQ. The CDR3 reads CASSLDTTGGTKGYTF. The CDR3 bases are TGCGCCAGCAGCTTAGACACTACAGGGGGCACGAAGGGCTACACCTTC.

The V gene is TRBV2, the J gene TRBJ2-2; no clear D. Per germline, CDR1 SNHLY and CDR2 FYNNEI. This CDR3 spans 13 amino acids. Trimming removed 5 bases at V and 1 base at J, with 5 bases between. The CDR3 nucleotides read TGTGCCAGCAGTAATAAGAACACCGGGGAGCTGTTTTTT. It encodes CASSNKNTGELFF.

This clone appeared once. The chain couples TRBV11-2 to TRBJ2-1; 9 bases agree with TRBD1. The junction had 15 bases not matched to a gene; V was cut back by 6 bases and J by 9 bases. Germline CDR1 and CDR2: SGHAT and FQNNGV. This CDR3 is 16 amino acids long. The DNA of the CDR3 is TGTGCCAGCAGTCGATCCGGGACAGGGAGGATCAGTGAGCAGTTCTTC. Protein product: CASSRSGTGRISEQFF.

This sequence joins TRBV19 and TRBJ1-5; D gene ambiguous. The length of the CDR3 is 15 residues. CDR1 LNHDA and CDR2 SQIVND come from the germline V gene (reference sequence). Trimming removed 0 bases at V and 3 bases at J, with 9 bases between. The CDR3 nucleotides are TGTGCCAGTAGTATAGAGGCAGGCTTCAATCAGCCCCAGCATTTT. It is translated as CASSIEAGFNQPQHF.

This chain links TRBV9 with TRBJ2-5, with TRBD2 matching 15 bases. Trimming at V came to 4 bases and at J to 3 bases, leaving 1 base not matched to a gene. The germline V gene encodes CDR1 SGDLS and CDR2 YYNGEE. This CDR3 spans 15 amino acids. The CDR3 protein is CASSWTSGGEETQYF. CDR3 bases: TGTGCCAGCAGCTGGACTAGCGGGGGGGAAGAGACCCAGTACTTC.

The rearrangement uses TRBV7-8 and TRBJ2-7; 16 bases align to TRBD2. The germline V gene has CDR1 SGHVS and CDR2 FQNEAQ. The CDR3 runs to 15 residues. Trimming took 5 bases from V and 8 from J; bases not matched to a gene: 6. The CDR3 sequence: CASSLGTSGGAKQYF. CDR3 DNA sequence: TGTGCCAGCAGCCTCGGGACTAGCGGGGGGGCTAAGCAGTACTTC.

The chain couples TRBV5-4 to TRBJ2-5, with D possibly TRBD1 on 6 matching bases. V was shortened by 0 bases and J by 4 bases, with 16 bases between the two germline ends. Germline lookup yields CDR1 SGHNT and CDR2 YYREEE (reference sequence). The CDR3 length is 16 residues. The CDR3 DNA sequence: TGTGCCAGCAGCTTGGCCGTCAGGGGAAGGCGAGAGACCCAGTACTTC. Translated, it gives CASSLAVRGRRETQYF.

This rearrangement joins TRBV7-9 to TRBJ1-6; unclear D gene. Germline assignment: CDR1 SEHNR and CDR2 FQNEAQ (reference sequence). This CDR3 comprises 15 residues. V lost 5 bases and J 10 bases, leaving 18 bases between the germline ends. The chain's CDR3 is CASSPPGGMESPLHF. CDR3 nucleotides: TGTGCCAGCAGCCCCCCCGGAGGGATGGAATCACCCCTCCACTTT.

This chain connects TRBV13 to TRBJ1-4, with TRBD1 as a possible D gene (5 bases). Trimming cost V 0 bases and J 7 bases, with 12 bases left between them. Germline CDR1 is PRHDT and CDR2 is FYEKMQ (reference sequence). The CDR3 is 15 residues long. CDR3 DNA: TGTGCCAGCAGCTTAGGAGGAGGGGTTGGTGAAAAACTGTTTTTT. It yields the protein CASSLGGGVGEKLFF.

V and J are TRBV12-1 and TRBJ2-2; the table's D call, TRBD2, was not checked against the DNA. TRBV12-1 is recorded as a pseudogene. CDR3 length equals 15 residues. The CDR3 DNA reads TGTGCCAGCAGCTTAAAAGGGCGGGCCACCGGGGAGCTGTTTTTT. Residues: CASSLKGRATGELFF.

The chain combines TRBV7-9 with TRBJ1-2; D gene uncertain. The germline V gene encodes CDR1 SEHNR and CDR2 FQNEAQ (reference sequence). V dropped 6 bases and J dropped 3 bases, with 14 bases sitting between them. The CDR3 length is 14 residues. The CDR3 DNA is TGTGCCAGCAGGAGAGTGGACTTTTACTATGGCTACACCTTC. It codes for CASRRVDFYYGYTF.

The chain employs TRBV7-3 and TRBJ2-1; TRBD2 matches 12 bases. Looked up from germline, CDR1 is SGHTA and CDR2 is FQGTGA. The CDR3 covers 19 residues. V lost 0 bases and J lost 2; bases outside the gene matches: 8. The CDR3, as DNA: TGTGCCAGCAGCTTAACAGTACTAGCGGGAGGAACCGCCTACAATGAGCAGTTCTTC. Translation: CASSLTVLAGGTAYNEQFF.

CDR3 coding DNA: TGTGCCAGCAGCTTGACCTCTTTAGGAGCGGGGGGGCTGGATACGCAGTATTTT. Translation: CASSLTSLGAGGLDTQYF. This chain links TRBV5-8 with TRBJ2-3, with 10 bases that match TRBD2. The CDR3 extends over 18 amino acids. Per germline, CDR1 SGHTS and CDR2 YDEGEE. Germline trimming cut 1 base from V and 6 bases from J; bases unmatched to any gene: 14. Supplemented by reference TRBV5-8 and TRBJ2-3, the full variable domain reads EAGVTQSPTHLIKTRGQQATLRCSPISGHTSVYWYQQALGLGLQFLLWYDEGEERNRGNFPPRFSGRQFPNYSSELNVNALELEDSALYLCASSLTSLGAGGLDTQYFGPGTRLTVL.

The gene calls are TRBV7-9 and TRBJ1-4, with D perhaps matching TRBD1 (6 bases). V lost 4 bases and J lost 8, with 14 bases in between. Germline V gene lookup returns CDR1 SEHNR and CDR2 FQNEAQ (reference sequence). This CDR3 spans 14 amino acids. The CDR3 sequence is CASSYRDFQEKLFF. The CDR3 nucleotides read TGTGCCAGCAGCTACAGGGATTTTCAAGAAAAACTGTTTTTT.

This rearrangement joins TRBV7-9 to TRBJ1-6; TRBD1 is a possible D gene (6 bases). Looked up from germline, CDR1 is SEHNR and CDR2 is FQNEAQ (reference sequence). The germline V and J ends were trimmed by 3 bases and 6 bases, with 12 bases remaining between them. The CDR3 is 15 amino acids. DNA for the CDR3: TGTGCCAGCAGCTTTCTACAGGGACCTAATTCACCCCTCCACTTT. Its protein is CASSFLQGPNSPLHF.